This TCR beta chain appears in the sequencing data of a study of T cells in women clearing cervical HPV infection. Across the whole study: Case blood was drawn a median about 160 days after lesion detection. HLA type could not be excluded as a confounder. General study results and limits: CIN3+ cases had significantly higher TCR richness than controls; evenness did not differ.

A note on this clone: Antigen unknown. With the read ending 3 residues before the CDR3 end, the germline J gene is used to fill in that end.

The CDR3 length is 15 residues. Looked up from germline, CDR1 is KGHSH and CDR2 is LQKENI. Using immunoSEQ multiplex PCR, the repertoire was profiled, and TCRdb retains in-frame clones only, with some absent. This sample lists about 30,000 clones; its ten largest clones have 3.5%. The gene calls are TRBV18 and TRBJ1-2; D uncertain. Material: blood buffy coat. The TCR was taken from a woman between 18 and 70 years old with a cervical HPV16 infection that either progressed to CIN3+ or cleared (not recorded which). CDR3 protein: CASSPGSGRTDTYTF. CDR3 DNA (partial): TGTGCCAGCTCACCAGGTAGCGGACGCACAGATACC.